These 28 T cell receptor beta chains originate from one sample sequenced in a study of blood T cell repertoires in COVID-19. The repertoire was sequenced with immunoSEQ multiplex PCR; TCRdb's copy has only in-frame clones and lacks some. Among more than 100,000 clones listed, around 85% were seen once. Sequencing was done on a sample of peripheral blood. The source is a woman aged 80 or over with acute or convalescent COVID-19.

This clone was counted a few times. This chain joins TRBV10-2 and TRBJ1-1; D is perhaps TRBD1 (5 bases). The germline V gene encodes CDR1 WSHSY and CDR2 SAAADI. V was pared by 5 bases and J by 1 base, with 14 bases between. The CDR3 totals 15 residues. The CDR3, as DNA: TGCGCCAGCAGTCCCTGGGGGAGGGAGAACACTGAAGCTTTCTTT. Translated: CASSPWGRENTEAFF.

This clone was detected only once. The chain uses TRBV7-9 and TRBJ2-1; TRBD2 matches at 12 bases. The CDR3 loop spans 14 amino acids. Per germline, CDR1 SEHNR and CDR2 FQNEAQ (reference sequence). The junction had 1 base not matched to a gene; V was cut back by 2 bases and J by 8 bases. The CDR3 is CASSLLAGGDEQFF. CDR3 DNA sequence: TGTGCCAGCAGCTTACTAGCGGGAGGGGATGAGCAGTTCTTC.

The CDR3 spells CASSNPTGTHLNDTEAFF. The CDR3, as DNA: TGTGCCAGCAGCAACCCGACAGGGACACACCTAAATGACACTGAAGCTTTCTTT. V gene TRBV21-1 combines with J gene TRBJ1-1; TRBD1 is taken as the D call from the table, unchecked against the DNA. TRBV21-1 is labeled a pseudogene. This CDR3 is built from 18 residues.

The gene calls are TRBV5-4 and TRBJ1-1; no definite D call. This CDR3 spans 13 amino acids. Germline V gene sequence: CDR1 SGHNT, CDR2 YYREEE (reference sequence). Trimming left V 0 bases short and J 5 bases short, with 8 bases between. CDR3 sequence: CASSLAGRTEAFF. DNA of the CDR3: TGTGCCAGCAGCTTGGCCGGGAGGACTGAAGCTTTCTTT.

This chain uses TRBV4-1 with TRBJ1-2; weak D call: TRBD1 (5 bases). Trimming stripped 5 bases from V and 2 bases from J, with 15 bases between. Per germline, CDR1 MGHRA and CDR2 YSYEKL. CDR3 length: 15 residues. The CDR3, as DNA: TGCGCCAGCAGCTCATCCAGGGCGGGGAACTATGGCTACACCTTC. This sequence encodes CASSSSRAGNYGYTF.

DNA for the CDR3: TGTGCCAGCAGTTACTTTGGGGCATCGAATCAGCCCCAGCATTTT. It codes for CASSYFGASNQPQHF. The rearrangement joins TRBV6-2 or TRBV6-3 to TRBJ1-5, with D perhaps matching TRBD1 (5 bases). Germline assignment: CDR1 MNHEY and CDR2 SVGEGT. The CDR3 is 15 residues long. V lost 1 base to trimming and J lost 4 bases, with 11 bases between them.

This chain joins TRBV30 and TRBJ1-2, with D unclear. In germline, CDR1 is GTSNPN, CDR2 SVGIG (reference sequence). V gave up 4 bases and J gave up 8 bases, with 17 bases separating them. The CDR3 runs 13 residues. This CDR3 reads CAWTRVWGGGYTF. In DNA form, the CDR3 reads TGTGCCTGGACACGCGTATGGGGAGGCGGCTACACCTTC.

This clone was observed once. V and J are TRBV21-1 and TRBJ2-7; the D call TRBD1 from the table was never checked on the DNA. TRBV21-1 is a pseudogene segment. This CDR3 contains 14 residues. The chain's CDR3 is CASSLGGVRYEQYF. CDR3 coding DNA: TGTGCCAGCAGCCTAGGGGGCGTCCGCTACGAGCAGTACTTC.

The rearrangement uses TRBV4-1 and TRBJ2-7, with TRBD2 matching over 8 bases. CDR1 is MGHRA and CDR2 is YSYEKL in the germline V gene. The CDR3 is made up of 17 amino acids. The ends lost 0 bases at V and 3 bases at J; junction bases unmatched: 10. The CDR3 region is CASSQDILAGTFYEQYF. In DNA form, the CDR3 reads TGCGCCAGCAGCCAAGATATCCTAGCGGGTACGTTCTACGAGCAGTACTTC.

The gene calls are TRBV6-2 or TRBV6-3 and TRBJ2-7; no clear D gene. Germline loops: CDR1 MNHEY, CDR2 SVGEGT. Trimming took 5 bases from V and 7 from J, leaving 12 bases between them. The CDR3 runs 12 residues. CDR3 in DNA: TGTGCCAGCAGTGGCCAAATCGGGGAGCAGTACTTC. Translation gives CASSGQIGEQYF.

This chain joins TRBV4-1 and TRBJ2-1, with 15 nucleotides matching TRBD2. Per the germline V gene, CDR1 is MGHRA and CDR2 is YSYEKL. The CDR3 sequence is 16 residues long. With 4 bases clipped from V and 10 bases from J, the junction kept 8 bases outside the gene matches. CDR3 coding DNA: TGCGCCAGCAGCCGCCTAGGGGGGACTAGCGGGAGGGAGCAGTTCTTC. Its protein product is CASSRLGGTSGREQFF.

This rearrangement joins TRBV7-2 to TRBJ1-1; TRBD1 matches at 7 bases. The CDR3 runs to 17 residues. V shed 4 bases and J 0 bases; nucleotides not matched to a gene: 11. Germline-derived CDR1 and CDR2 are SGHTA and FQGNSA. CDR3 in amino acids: CASSYDRVTPLNTEAFF. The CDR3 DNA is TGTGCCAGCAGCTACGACAGGGTGACGCCCTTGAACACTGAAGCTTTCTTT.

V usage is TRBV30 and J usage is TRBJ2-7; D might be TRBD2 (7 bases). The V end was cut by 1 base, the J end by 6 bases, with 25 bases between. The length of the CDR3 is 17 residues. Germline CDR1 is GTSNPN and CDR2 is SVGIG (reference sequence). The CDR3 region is CAWSGIGGDRLFVEQYF. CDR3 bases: TGTGCCTGGAGTGGTATAGGGGGGGACCGCTTATTCGTCGAGCAGTACTTC.

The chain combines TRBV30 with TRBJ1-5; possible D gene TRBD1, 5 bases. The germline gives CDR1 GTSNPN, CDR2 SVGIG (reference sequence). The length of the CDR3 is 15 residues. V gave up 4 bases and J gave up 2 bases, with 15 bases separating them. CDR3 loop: CAWKGGRGRNQPQHF. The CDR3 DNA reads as TGTGCCTGGAAGGGTGGGAGGGGCCGCAATCAGCCCCAGCATTTT. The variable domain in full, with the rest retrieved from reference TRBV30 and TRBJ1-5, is SQTIHQWPATLVQPVGSPLSLECTVEGTSNPNLYWYRQAAGRGLQLLFYSVGIGQISSEVPQNLSASRPQDRQFILSSKKLLLSDSGFYLCAWKGGRGRNQPQHFGDGTRLSIL.

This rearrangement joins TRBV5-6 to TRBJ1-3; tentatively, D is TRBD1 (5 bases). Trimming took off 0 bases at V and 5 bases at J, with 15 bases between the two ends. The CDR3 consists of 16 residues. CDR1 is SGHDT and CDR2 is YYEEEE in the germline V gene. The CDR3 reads CASSLGLGRARNTIYF. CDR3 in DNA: TGTGCCAGCAGCTTGGGTCTGGGCAGGGCCAGAAACACCATATATTTT.

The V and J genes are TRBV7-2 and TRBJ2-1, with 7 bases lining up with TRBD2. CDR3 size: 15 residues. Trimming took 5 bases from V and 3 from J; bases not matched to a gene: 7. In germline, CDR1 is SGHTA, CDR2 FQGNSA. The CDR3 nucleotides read TGTGCCAGCAGCCCGGGGGGAGGTGACTACAATGAGCAGTTCTTC. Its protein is CASSPGGGDYNEQFF.

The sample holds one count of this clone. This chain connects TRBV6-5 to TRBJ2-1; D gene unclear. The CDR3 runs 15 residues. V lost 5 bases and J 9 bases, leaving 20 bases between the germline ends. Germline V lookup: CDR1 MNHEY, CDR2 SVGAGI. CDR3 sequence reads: CASSHNYGPLSEQFF. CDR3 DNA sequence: TGTGCCAGCAGTCACAACTATGGCCCATTGAGTGAGCAGTTCTTC.

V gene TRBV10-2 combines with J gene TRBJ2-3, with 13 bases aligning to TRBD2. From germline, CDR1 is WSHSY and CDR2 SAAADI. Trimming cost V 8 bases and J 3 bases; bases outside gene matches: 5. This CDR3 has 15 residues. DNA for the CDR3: TGCGCCAGCCAGACTAGCGGGAGGAGTACAGATACGCAGTATTTT. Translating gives CASQTSGRSTDTQYF.

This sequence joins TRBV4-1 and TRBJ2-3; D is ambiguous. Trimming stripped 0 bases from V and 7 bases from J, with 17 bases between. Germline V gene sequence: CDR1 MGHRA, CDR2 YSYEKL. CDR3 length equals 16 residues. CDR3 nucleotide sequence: TGCGCCAGCAGCCAAGATAGAGGAGACCTGCTAAATACGCAGTATTTT. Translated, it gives CASSQDRGDLLNTQYF.

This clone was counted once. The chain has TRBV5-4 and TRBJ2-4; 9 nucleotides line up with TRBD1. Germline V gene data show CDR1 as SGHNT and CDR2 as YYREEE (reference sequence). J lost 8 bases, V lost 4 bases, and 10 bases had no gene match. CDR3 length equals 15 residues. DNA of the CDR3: TGTGCCAGCAGCCCGGGGGGACAGGGATCGGACATTCAGTACTTC. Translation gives CASSPGGQGSDIQYF.

CDR3 amino acids: CASSQFPGGGELFF. CDR3 coding DNA: TGTGCCAGCAGCCAATTCCCGGGAGGCGGGGAGCTGTTTTTT. The chain couples TRBV14 to TRBJ2-2; TRBD2 agrees at 7 bases. Trimming took 2 bases from V and 7 from J; bases not matched to a gene: 4. The CDR3 length is 14 residues. Germline V CDR1 and CDR2: SGHDN, FVKESK.

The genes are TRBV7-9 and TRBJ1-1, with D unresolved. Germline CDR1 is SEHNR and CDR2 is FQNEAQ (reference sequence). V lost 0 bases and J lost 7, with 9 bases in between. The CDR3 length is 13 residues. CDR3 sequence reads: CASSLAYVSEAFF. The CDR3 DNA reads TGTGCCAGCAGCTTAGCATATGTGAGTGAAGCTTTCTTT.

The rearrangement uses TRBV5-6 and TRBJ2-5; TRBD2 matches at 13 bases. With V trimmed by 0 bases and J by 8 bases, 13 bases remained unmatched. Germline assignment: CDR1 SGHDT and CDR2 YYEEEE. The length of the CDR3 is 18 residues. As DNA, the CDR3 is TGTGCCAGCAGCTTGGGGGCTCCCACTAGCGGGAGGGCCTTCACCCAGTACTTC. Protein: CASSLGAPTSGRAFTQYF. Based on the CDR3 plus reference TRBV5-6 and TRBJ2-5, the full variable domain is DAGVTQSPTHLIKTRGQQVTLRCSPKSGHDTVSWYQQALGQGPQFIFQYYEEEERQRGNFPDRFSGHQFPNYSSELNVNALLLGDSALYLCASSLGAPTSGRAFTQYFGPGTRLLVL.

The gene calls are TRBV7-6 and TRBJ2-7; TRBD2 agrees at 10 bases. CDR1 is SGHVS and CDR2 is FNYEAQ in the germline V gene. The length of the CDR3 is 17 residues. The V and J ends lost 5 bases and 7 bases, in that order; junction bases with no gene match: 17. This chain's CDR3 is CASSRSPSGRAMREQYF. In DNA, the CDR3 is TGTGCCAGCAGCCGCAGCCCCAGCGGGAGGGCCATGAGGGAGCAGTACTTC.

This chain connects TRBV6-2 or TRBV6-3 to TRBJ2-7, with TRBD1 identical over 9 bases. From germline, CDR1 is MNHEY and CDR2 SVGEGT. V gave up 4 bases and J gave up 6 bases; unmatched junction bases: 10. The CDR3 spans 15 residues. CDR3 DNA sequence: TGTGCCAGCAGTTCGACCGGGACAGGGAAAGGCGAGCAGTACTTC. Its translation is CASSSTGTGKGEQYF.

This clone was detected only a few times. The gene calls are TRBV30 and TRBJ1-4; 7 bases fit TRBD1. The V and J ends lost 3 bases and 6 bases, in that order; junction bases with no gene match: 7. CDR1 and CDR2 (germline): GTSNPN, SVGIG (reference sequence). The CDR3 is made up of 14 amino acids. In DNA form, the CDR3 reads TGTGCCTGGAGGGGTGACAGGGTGGATGAAAAACTGTTTTTT. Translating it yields CAWRGDRVDEKLFF. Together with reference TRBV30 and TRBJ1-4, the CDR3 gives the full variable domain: SQTIHQWPATLVQPVGSPLSLECTVEGTSNPNLYWYRQAAGRGLQLLFYSVGIGQISSEVPQNLSASRPQDRQFILSSKKLLLSDSGFYLCAWRGDRVDEKLFFGSGTQLSVL.

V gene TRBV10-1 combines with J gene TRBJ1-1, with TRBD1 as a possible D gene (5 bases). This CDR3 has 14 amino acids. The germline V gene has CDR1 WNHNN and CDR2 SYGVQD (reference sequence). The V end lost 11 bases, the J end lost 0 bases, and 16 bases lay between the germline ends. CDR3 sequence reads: CASPQARMNTEAFF. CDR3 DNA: TGCGCCTCACCACAGGCTCGGATGAACACTGAAGCTTTCTTT.

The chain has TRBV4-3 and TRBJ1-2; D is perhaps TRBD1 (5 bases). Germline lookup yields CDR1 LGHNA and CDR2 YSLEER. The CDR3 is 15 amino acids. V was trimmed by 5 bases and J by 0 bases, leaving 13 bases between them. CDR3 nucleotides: TGCGCCAGCAGCAGGTTAGGGGAACCTAACTATGGCTACACCTTC. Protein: CASSRLGEPNYGYTF.